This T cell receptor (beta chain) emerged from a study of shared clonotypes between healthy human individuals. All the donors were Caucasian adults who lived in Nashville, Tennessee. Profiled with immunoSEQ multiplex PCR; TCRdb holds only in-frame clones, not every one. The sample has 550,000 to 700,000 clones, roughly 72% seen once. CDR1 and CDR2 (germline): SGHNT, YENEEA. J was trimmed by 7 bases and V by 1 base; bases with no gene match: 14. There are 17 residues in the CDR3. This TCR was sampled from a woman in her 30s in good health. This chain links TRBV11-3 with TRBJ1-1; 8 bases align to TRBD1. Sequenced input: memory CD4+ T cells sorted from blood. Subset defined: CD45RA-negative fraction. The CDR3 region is CASSLGDGGQVHFEAFF. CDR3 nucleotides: TGTGCCAGCAGCTTAGGGGATGGGGGACAGGTTCATTTTGAAGCTTTCTTT.